The 20 T cell receptor beta chains below come from one sample, sequenced in a study of shared clonotypes between healthy human individuals. Sequencing used immunoSEQ multiplex PCR; TCRdb keeps in-frame clones, though not all of them. The table lists about 2.3 million clones, just over 90% of them singletons. Sequenced sample: naive CD4+ T cells from PBMCs. Subset indicated: CD45RA+ positively selected. These TCRs come from a man aged 18 to 30 in good health. Some clones in this sample may be carry-over from other donors' samples.

The J gene is TRBJ1-5, the V gene TRBV28, with D perhaps matching TRBD1 (6 bases). Deletions cut 2 bases from V and 6 bases from J, with 20 bases between. There are 17 residues in the CDR3. CDR1 is MDHEN, CDR2 SYDVKM, per germline. The CDR3 region has the DNA TGTGCCAGCAGTTTAGTACAGGGTGGGGATCAAAGTCAGCCCCAGCATTTT. Translating gives CASSLVQGGDQSQPQHF. The full variable domain, in which reference TRBV28 and TRBJ1-5 provide the parts outside the CDR3, is DVKVTQSSRYLVKRTGEKVFLECVQDMDHENMFWYRQDPGLGLRLIYFSYDVKMKEKGDIPEGYSVSREKKERFSLILESASTNQTSMYLCASSLVQGGDQSQPQHFGDGTRLSIL.

This clone was seen a single time. The chain carries TRBV6-1 and TRBJ2-3; 8 nucleotides match TRBD2. The junction had 5 bases not matched to a gene; V was cut back by 0 bases and J by 6 bases. The CDR3 has 15 residues. Looked up from germline, CDR1 is MNHNS and CDR2 is SASEGT. The CDR3 here is CASSEATAGGDTQYF. In DNA form, the CDR3 reads TGTGCCAGCAGTGAAGCCACTGCGGGGGGTGATACGCAGTATTTT.

This rearrangement joins TRBV28 to TRBJ1-2; 8 positions agree with TRBD1. Germline loops: CDR1 MDHEN, CDR2 SYDVKM. CDR3 size: 16 residues. V shed 6 bases and J 7 bases; nucleotides not matched to a gene: 16. The CDR3 DNA is TGTGCCAGCAGCCCCCGTAGGGACAGGCCACTGGGTGGCTACACCTTC. Translated, it gives CASSPRRDRPLGGYTF.

This chain connects TRBV7-8 to TRBJ1-1; D not certain. CDR3 length: 14 amino acids. Trimming pared 2 bases from V and 5 bases from J, leaving 12 bases between. The germline gives CDR1 SGHVS, CDR2 FQNEAQ. In DNA, the CDR3 is TGTGCCAGCAGCTTACTGGACCGTGGGACTGAAGCTTTCTTT. Translating gives CASSLLDRGTEAFF.

This sequence joins TRBV27 and TRBJ2-1; possibly TRBD2 for D (6 bases). Trimming stripped 6 bases from V and 7 bases from J, with 10 bases between. Germline V gene sequence: CDR1 MNHEY, CDR2 SMNVEV (reference sequence). The CDR3 totals 12 residues. The DNA of the CDR3 is TGTGCCAGCAGGGGAGGTCGGAATGAGCAGTTCTTC. Translation: CASRGGRNEQFF.

The rearrangement links TRBV28 to TRBJ1-1; 9 bases align to TRBD1. The germline CDR1 and CDR2 sequences are MDHEN and SYDVKM. J was trimmed by 5 bases and V by 5 bases; bases with no gene match: 9. This CDR3 has 15 amino acids. The CDR3 spells CASSPWGQGGTEAFF. Here the CDR3 DNA reads TGTGCCAGCAGTCCCTGGGGACAGGGAGGGACTGAAGCTTTCTTT.

The chain uses TRBV28 and TRBJ2-3, with D perhaps TRBD2 (5 bases). Germline loops: CDR1 MDHEN, CDR2 SYDVKM. The CDR3 sequence is 15 residues long. V gave up 8 bases and J gave up 0 bases, with 15 bases separating them. The CDR3 region is CASAPGYLSTDTQYF. The CDR3 DNA follows: TGTGCCAGCGCGCCGGGGTATTTGAGCACAGATACGCAGTATTTT.

This chain links TRBV6-5 with TRBJ1-2; the match to TRBD1 covers 7 bases. Germline CDR1 reads MNHEY; CDR2 reads SVGAGI. The CDR3 has 13 amino acids. Unmatched junction bases numbered 4, after V lost 2 bases and J lost 7 bases. The CDR3 region has the DNA TGTGCCAGCAGTTACCGGAGGACAGGTGGCTACACCTTC. Encoded protein: CASSYRRTGGYTF.

This clone was seen once. The sample contains more than one DNA sequence encoding this CDR3. J is TRBJ2-7 and V is TRBV7-2; the D gene is possibly TRBD2 (5 bases). The CDR3 loop spans 15 amino acids. V lost 1 base to trimming and J lost 0 bases, with 10 bases between them. The V gene's germline CDR1 is SGHTA and CDR2 FQGNSA. CDR3 protein: CASSLVFGSSYEQYF. The CDR3 nucleotides are TGTGCCAGCAGCTTAGTTTTTGGGAGCTCCTACGAGCAGTACTTC.

This clone was counted between two and nine times. The chain joins TRBV28 to TRBJ2-2; D remains ambiguous. Germline-derived CDR1 and CDR2 are MDHEN and SYDVKM. V was trimmed by 6 bases and J by 4 bases, leaving 6 bases between them. This CDR3 comprises 12 residues. This CDR3 reads CASREITGELFF. The CDR3 nucleotides read TGTGCCAGCAGGGAAATCACCGGGGAGCTGTTTTTT.

The rearrangement joins TRBV28 to TRBJ2-4; 7 positions match TRBD1. Germline V gene sequence: CDR1 MDHEN, CDR2 SYDVKM. The CDR3 spans 14 residues. V dropped 5 bases and J dropped 3; count of bases not matched to a gene: 4. As DNA, the CDR3 is TGTGCCAGCAGTCCGGGACAGAACAAAAACATTCAGTACTTC. Its protein product is CASSPGQNKNIQYF.

V usage is TRBV29-1 and J usage is TRBJ2-2; 10 nucleotides match TRBD2. V lost 7 bases and J lost 4; bases outside the gene matches: 6. In germline, CDR1 is SQVTM, CDR2 ANQGSEA. The CDR3 runs to 14 residues. The CDR3 spells CSARTSGVTGELFF. CDR3 DNA: TGCAGCGCACGGACTAGCGGAGTCACCGGGGAGCTGTTTTTT.

The rearrangement uses TRBV4-3 and TRBJ2-6; 9 bases are a match to TRBD1. Trimming removed 1 base from V and 10 bases from J; junction bases left unmatched: 8. The CDR3 is made up of 16 amino acids. CDR1 is LGHNA and CDR2 is YSLEER in the germline V gene. The CDR3 nucleotides are TGCGCCAGCAGCCAAGCGGTACAGGGGGCTCTGAACGTCCTGACTTTC. It translates to CASSQAVQGALNVLTF.

The chain has TRBV19 and TRBJ2-2; unclear D gene. V was pared by 4 bases and J by 0 bases, with 18 bases between. This CDR3 contains 18 residues. Germline V gives CDR1 LNHDA, CDR2 SQIVND (reference sequence). The CDR3 spells CASSNPARLDANTGELFF. For the CDR3, the DNA is TGTGCCAGTAGTAACCCCGCAAGACTGGACGCGAACACCGGGGAGCTGTTTTTT.

The chain recombines TRBV27 with TRBJ1-5, with D hard to call. V shed 2 bases and J shed 0 bases, with 14 bases lying between them. Germline V CDR1 and CDR2: MNHEY, SMNVEV (reference sequence). The CDR3 has 17 residues. The DNA of the CDR3 is TGTGCCAGCAGTTTAAAGGCGTCAAGTAATAGCAATCAGCCCCAGCATTTT. Its translation: CASSLKASSNSNQPQHF.

CDR3 nucleotide sequence: TGTGCCATCGGGACAGGGGACTCTGGGGCCAACGTCCTGACTTTC. This gives the protein CAIGTGDSGANVLTF. The chain joins TRBV10-3 to TRBJ2-6, with 10 nucleotides matching TRBD1. Germline V gene data show CDR1 as ENHRY and CDR2 as SYGVKD. Trimming removed 8 bases from V and 0 bases from J; junction bases left unmatched: 1. The CDR3 runs 15 residues.

This chain links TRBV29-1 with TRBJ2-2; 7 positions match TRBD1. Germline CDR1 SQVTM, CDR2 ANQGSEA. This CDR3 comprises 15 residues. The V gene end was trimmed by 3 bases and the J gene end by 7 bases; junction bases not matched to a gene: 11. In DNA form, the CDR3 reads TGCAGCGTTGATTCGGAGAGGGGGCCCCACGGGGAGCTGTTTTTT. Translating it yields CSVDSERGPHGELFF.

The CDR3 DNA reads as TGTGCCAGCAGCCCGGGACAGCGGAGGAATGGCTACACCTTC. Its protein is CASSPGQRRNGYTF. The genes are TRBV7-2 and TRBJ1-2; 7 bases fit TRBD1. Trimming took 5 bases from V and 6 from J; bases not matched to a gene: 9. In germline, CDR1 is SGHTA, CDR2 FQGNSA. The CDR3 is made up of 14 amino acids.

The genes are TRBV5-4 and TRBJ2-3; D may match TRBD1 or TRBD2 (5 bases each). This CDR3 has 13 amino acids. Germline CDR1 is SGHNT and CDR2 is YYREEE (reference sequence). Trimming removed 4 bases at V and 2 bases at J, with 8 bases between. The CDR3 is CASSRDHTDTQYF. Here the CDR3 DNA reads TGTGCCAGCAGCCGGGACCACACAGATACGCAGTATTTT.

Note on this clone: The identical CDR3 is also encoded by other nucleotide sequences in the sample. The J gene is TRBJ1-1, the V gene TRBV19; 8 bases are a match to TRBD1. Per the germline V gene, CDR1 is LNHDA and CDR2 is SQIVND (reference sequence). With 4 bases clipped from V and 1 base from J, the junction kept 2 bases outside the gene matches. The CDR3 has 14 amino acids. Here the CDR3 DNA reads TGTGCCAGTAGTACCGACAGGGGGAACACTGAAGCTTTCTTT. This codes for CASSTDRGNTEAFF.